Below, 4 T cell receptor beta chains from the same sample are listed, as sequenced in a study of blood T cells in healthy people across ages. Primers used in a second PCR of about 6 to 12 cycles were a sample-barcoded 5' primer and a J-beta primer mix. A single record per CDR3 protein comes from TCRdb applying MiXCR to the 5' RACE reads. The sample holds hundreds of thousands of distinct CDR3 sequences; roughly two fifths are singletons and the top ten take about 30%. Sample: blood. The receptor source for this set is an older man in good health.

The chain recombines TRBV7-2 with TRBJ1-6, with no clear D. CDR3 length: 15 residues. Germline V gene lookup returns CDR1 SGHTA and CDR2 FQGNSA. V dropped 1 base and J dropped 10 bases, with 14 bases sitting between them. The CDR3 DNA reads TGTGCCAGCAGCTTAGTAGAGGCAGGAACCTCACCCCTCCACTTT. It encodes CASSLVEAGTSPLHF.

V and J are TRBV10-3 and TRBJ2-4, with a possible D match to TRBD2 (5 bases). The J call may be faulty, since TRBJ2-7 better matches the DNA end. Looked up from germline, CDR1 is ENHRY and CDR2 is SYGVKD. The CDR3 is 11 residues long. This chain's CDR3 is CAISSSFEQYF. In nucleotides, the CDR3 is TGTGCCATCAGTTCTAGCTTCGAGCAGTACTTC.

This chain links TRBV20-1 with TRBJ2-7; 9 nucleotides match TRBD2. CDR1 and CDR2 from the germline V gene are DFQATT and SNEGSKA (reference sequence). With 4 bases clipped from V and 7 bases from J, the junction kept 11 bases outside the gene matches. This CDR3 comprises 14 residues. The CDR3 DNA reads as TGCAGTGCTAATGCGGCGGGGGGGCCTGGGGAGCAGTACTTC. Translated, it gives CSANAAGGPGEQYF.

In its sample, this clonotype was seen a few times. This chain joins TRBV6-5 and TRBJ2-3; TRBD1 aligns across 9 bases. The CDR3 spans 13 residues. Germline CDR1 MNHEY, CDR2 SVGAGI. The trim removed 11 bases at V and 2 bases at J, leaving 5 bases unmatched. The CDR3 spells CAAQQGATDTQYF. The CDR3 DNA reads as TGTGCCGCCCAACAGGGGGCCACAGATACGCAGTATTTT.